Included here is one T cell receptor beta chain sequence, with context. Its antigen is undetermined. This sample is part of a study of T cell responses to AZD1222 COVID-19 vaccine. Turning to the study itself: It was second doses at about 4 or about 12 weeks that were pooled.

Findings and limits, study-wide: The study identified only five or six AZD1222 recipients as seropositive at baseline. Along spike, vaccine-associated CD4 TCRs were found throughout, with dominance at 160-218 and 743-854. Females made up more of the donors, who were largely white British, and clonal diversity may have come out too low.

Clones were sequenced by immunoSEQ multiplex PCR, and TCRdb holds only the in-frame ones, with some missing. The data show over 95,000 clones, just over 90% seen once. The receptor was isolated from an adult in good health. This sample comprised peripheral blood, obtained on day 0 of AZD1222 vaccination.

CDR3 in amino acids: CASREGTGVNSPLHF. Written as DNA, the CDR3 is TGTGCCAGCAGAGAAGGGACAGGGGTCAATTCACCCCTCCACTTT. V is TRBV7-2 and J is TRBJ1-6; 10 bases match TRBD1. Losses at the gene ends were 6 bases for V and 7 bases for J; bases not matched to a gene: 6. The length of the CDR3 is 15 residues. Per germline, CDR1 SGHTA and CDR2 FQGNSA.